This TCR beta chain emerged from a study of T cells in women clearing cervical HPV infection. At the level of the study: Cases' blood sampling followed lesion detection by median about 150 days (90 to 200).

Data came from immunoSEQ multiplex PCR; TCRdb stores just in-frame clones and leaves some out. The data show tens of thousands of clones, and the top ten clones hold about 1.6%. As regards this clone: The CDR3 extends 3 residues past the end of the read, so its final part is completed from the germline J gene.

The CDR3 has 16 amino acids. V lost 3 bases and J lost 3; bases outside the gene matches: 9. Germline CDR1 and CDR2: MNHNS and SASEGT. V is TRBV6-1 and J is TRBJ2-3; 7 nucleotides align to TRBD2. Sequencing was performed on blood buffy coat. This sequence originates from a woman between 18 and 69 years old with a cervical HPV16 infection that either progressed to CIN3+ or cleared (not recorded which). CDR3 sequence: CASSELIAGGTDTQYF. CDR3 bases read: TGTGCCAGCAGTGAGCTGATAGCGGGCGGAACAGATACG.